The clone carrying this T cell receptor beta chain was counted a few times. Its cognate antigen is unknown. Time point in this sample: persistent/refractory GD, antithyroid drugs over 5 years with positive TRAb. TCR sequences were obtained from RNA taken from PBMCs. These data originate in a study of regulatory T cells in long-lasting Graves disease. Germline-derived CDR1 and CDR2 are SGDLS and YYNGEE. V lost 0 bases and J lost 2; bases outside the gene matches: 8. This CDR3 has 16 residues. The authors built TCR beta libraries using iRepertoire HTBI primers and Arm-PCR of CDR3 regions. Original processing methods: Throughout the samples, researchers identified some 57 TRBV and about 15 TRBJ segments. TCRdb reprocessed the multiplex PCR reads with MiXCR, giving one entry per CDR3 protein. The authors' filters were not applied to this entry. The profile shows hundreds of thousands of distinct CDR3 sequences, around 19% of them singletons.

Study-wide points: Clonotypes that were public and shared totalled 2,500 to 3,500 in persistent patients versus 750 to 1,000 in new patients. Not thyroid tissue but only peripheral blood was studied. Persistent cases of Graves' showed reduced TCR diversity relative to newly diagnosed patients.

The sequence was collected from a female donor with Graves disease. The chain recombines TRBV9 with TRBJ2-7; 7 positions match TRBD2. The source material was peripheral blood mononuclear cells (PBMCs), sampled when the disease was refractory, from a patient treated with antithyroid drugs. The CDR3 sequence: CASSVGASGPPYEQYF. DNA for the CDR3: TGTGCCAGCAGCGTAGGAGCTAGCGGCCCACCCTACGAGCAGTACTTC.